The 29 T cell receptor beta chains listed next were all sequenced from one sample in a study of blood T cells in healthy people across ages. A second PCR, run for roughly 7 to 12 cycles, used a sample-barcoded 5' primer plus a J-beta primer mix. TCRdb fed the 5' RACE reads into MiXCR, producing one record per CDR3 protein. This table holds approximately 1,700,000 distinct CDR3 sequences, 35% to 50% found once. The sequencing sample was made of blood. These receptors all come from a human donor in good health.

This clonotype was found a few times. V gene TRBV11-3 combines with J gene TRBJ2-1; 7 nucleotides line up with TRBD2. Germline CDR1 reads SGHNT; CDR2 reads YENEEA. V trimming: 5 bases; J trimming: 2 bases; junction bases outside the gene matches: 9. The CDR3 is made up of 16 amino acids. The chain's CDR3 is CASSPRASGAYNEQFF. The CDR3 DNA follows: TGTGCCAGCAGCCCCCGGGCTAGCGGAGCCTACAATGAGCAGTTCTTC.

As concerns this clonotype: Since a much larger clone is just one base distant, this may be a read error. The chain links TRBV7-3 to TRBJ1-5; D unresolved. The CDR3 contains 15 residues. Germline-derived CDR1 and CDR2 are SGHTA and FQGTGA. The CDR3 region has the DNA TGTACCAGCAGCTTCGTTGAGGGTGGCAATCAGCCCCAGCATTTT. It translates to CTSSFVEGGNQPQHF.

This chain uses TRBV5-1 with TRBJ2-3, with 11 bases lining up with TRBD2. Per the germline V gene, CDR1 is SGHRS and CDR2 is YFSETQ. The CDR3 length is 18 residues. J lost 2 bases, V lost 0 bases, and 8 bases had no gene match. CDR3: CASSLALSTSGVTDTQYF. The CDR3 DNA sequence: TGCGCCAGCAGCTTGGCCTTATCGACTAGCGGGGTCACAGATACGCAGTATTTT. Drawing the rest from reference TRBV5-1 and TRBJ2-3, the complete variable domain is KAGVTQTPRYLIKTRGQQVTLSCSPISGHRSVSWYQQTPGQGLQFLFEYFSETQRNKGNFPGRFSGRQFSNSRSEMNVSTLELGDSALYLCASSLALSTSGVTDTQYFGPGTRLTVL.

The J gene is TRBJ1-2, the V gene TRBV3-1; no clear D gene. In germline, CDR1 is LGHDT, CDR2 YNNKEL (reference sequence). The CDR3 runs 16 residues. Trimming cost V 1 base and J 2 bases, with 14 bases left between them. CDR3 loop: CASSQVNREINYGYTF. The CDR3 bases are TGTGCCAGCAGCCAAGTTAACCGGGAAATAAACTATGGCTACACCTTC.

DNA of the CDR3: TGTGCCACCAGTACCCGAACCCCCGGGACTTGGAGGAGAGATACGCAGTATTTT. Translating gives CATSTRTPGTWRRDTQYF. The genes are TRBV24-1 and TRBJ2-3; TRBD2 might be the D (6 bases). The CDR3 is made up of 18 amino acids. The germline CDR1 and CDR2 sequences are KGHDR and SFDVKD. The V end was cut by 6 bases, the J end by 5 bases, with 26 bases between.

This clonotype has just a few counts. The chain couples TRBV21-1 to TRBJ2-7; TRBD1 is the table's D call, not checked against the DNA. TRBV21-1 is noted as a pseudogene. This CDR3 is built from 13 residues. Here the CDR3 DNA reads TGTGCCAGCAGCGGTTACAGGGTCGGCGAGCAGTACTTC. Its translation is CASSGYRVGEQYF.

This clonotype came up a few times. The chain is built from TRBV4-1 and TRBJ1-2; the match to TRBD1 covers 7 bases. Germline V gene lookup returns CDR1 MGHRA and CDR2 YSYEKL. The CDR3 has 16 amino acids. J was trimmed by 4 bases and V by 0 bases; bases with no gene match: 8. The CDR3 DNA is TGCGCCAGCAGCCAAGATCGAAGAGGGGGCACCTATGGCTACACCTTC. It is translated as CASSQDRRGGTYGYTF.

The chain employs TRBV12-3 or TRBV12-4 and TRBJ2-1; 9 bases fit TRBD2. The CDR3 loop spans 15 amino acids. V lost 7 bases, J lost 3 bases, and 7 bases stayed unmatched. In DNA, the CDR3 is TGTGCCAGCAACCAACGGCGGGGGGGCTACAATGAGCAGTTCTTC. Protein sequence: CASNQRRGGYNEQFF.

V gene TRBV28 combines with J gene TRBJ1-2; 8 nucleotides match TRBD1. With V trimmed by 7 bases and J by 4 bases, 5 bases remained unmatched. CDR1 is MDHEN and CDR2 is SYDVKM in the germline V gene. The CDR3 sequence is 13 residues long. The CDR3 sequence is CASKATGVYGYTF. CDR3 DNA: TGTGCCAGCAAGGCGACAGGGGTCTATGGCTACACCTTC.

There are a few counts of this clonotype. This rearrangement joins TRBV7-8 to TRBJ2-6; the match to TRBD1 covers 10 bases. After removal of 2 bases from V and 0 bases from J, the junction contained 16 bases not matched to a gene. The CDR3 sequence is 22 residues long. From germline, CDR1 is SGHVS and CDR2 FQNEAQ. The CDR3 nucleotides are TGTGCCAGCAGCTTAAGTAGACCACGAGGACAGGGGGAGATCTCTGGGGCCAACGTCCTGACTTTC. Amino acid sequence: CASSLSRPRGQGEISGANVLTF.

This clonotype appeared once. This rearrangement joins TRBV4-1 to TRBJ1-5; D gene ambiguous. The V end lost 3 bases, the J end lost 5 bases, and 17 bases lay between the germline ends. Germline values: CDR1 MGHRA, CDR2 YSYEKL. The length of the CDR3 is 16 residues. The CDR3 sequence: CASSQAEDGLDQPQHF. The CDR3 DNA is TGCGCCAGCAGCCAGGCTGAGGATGGTTTGGATCAGCCCCAGCATTTT.

Only a few counts were recorded for this clonotype. The rearrangement links TRBV9 to TRBJ2-3; 11 bases agree with TRBD2. From germline, CDR1 is SGDLS and CDR2 YYNGEE. The junction had 4 bases not matched to a gene; V was cut back by 4 bases and J by 0 bases. CDR3 length equals 16 residues. In DNA, the CDR3 is TGTGCCAGCAGCACGGGACTAGCGGAAAGCACAGATACGCAGTATTTT. This gives the protein CASSTGLAESTDTQYF.

The chain recombines TRBV20-1 with TRBJ1-1, with 8 nucleotides matching TRBD1. The V segment lost 6 bases and the J segment 3 bases; nucleotides outside the gene matches: 6. CDR1 is DFQATT and CDR2 is SNEGSKA in the germline V gene (reference sequence). This CDR3 is built from 13 residues. This CDR3 is CSATGDGDTEAFF. In DNA, the CDR3 is TGCAGTGCGACAGGGGACGGTGACACTGAAGCTTTCTTT.

This clonotype has only a few counts. V and J are TRBV7-2 and TRBJ2-7; tentative D call: TRBD2 (7 bases). CDR3 length: 15 amino acids. Germline values: CDR1 SGHTA, CDR2 FQGNSA. Trimming took 5 bases from V and 5 from J, leaving 19 bases between them. CDR3 loop: CASSRFRGAADEQYF. DNA for the CDR3: TGTGCCAGCAGCCGCTTTCGGGGGGCGGCAGACGAGCAGTACTTC.

V gene TRBV2 combines with J gene TRBJ2-5; 7 bases align to TRBD2. The DNA end lines up better with TRBJ2-7; the J call may be wrong. Germline loops: CDR1 SNHLY, CDR2 FYNNEI. The CDR3 contains 15 residues. The CDR3 sequence is CASSEWSGGGGEQYF. As DNA, the CDR3 is TGTGCCAGCAGTGAATGGTCGGGGGGAGGTGGCGAGCAGTACTTC.

This clonotype was found a few times. The rearrangement links TRBV4-1 to TRBJ2-1; 7 bases are shared with TRBD2. V dropped 4 bases and J dropped 4; count of bases not matched to a gene: 10. The CDR3 is 16 residues long. Germline V gene lookup returns CDR1 MGHRA and CDR2 YSYEKL. The CDR3, as DNA: TGCGCCAGCAGCCGATCGGACGGGGGGATTTACAATGAGCAGTTCTTC. Its protein product is CASSRSDGGIYNEQFF.

The genes are TRBV15 and TRBJ1-5; D might be TRBD1 (6 bases). Germline V gene data show CDR1 as LNHNV and CDR2 as YYDKDF (reference sequence). With 4 bases removed from V and 1 base from J, the gap between germline ends came to 14 bases. The CDR3 spans 16 residues. This chain's CDR3 is CATSTIQGISNQPQHF. CDR3 nucleotides: TGTGCCACCAGCACCATACAGGGTATAAGCAATCAGCCCCAGCATTTT.

This clonotype turned up a few times. A single base separates this from a much larger clone, so it may be a read error. The V gene is TRBV6-6, the J gene TRBJ2-5; 7 nucleotides match TRBD1. The CDR3 runs to 17 residues. The germline gives CDR1 MNHNY, CDR2 SVGAGI (reference sequence). The CDR3 DNA reads TGTGCCAGCAGTTATCGTACGTCCGGGACAGCCCAAGAGACCCTGTACTTC. It is translated as CASSYRTSGTAQETLYF.

The V gene is TRBV4-1, the J gene TRBJ2-3, with D tentatively TRBD2 (6 bases). The CDR3 runs to 15 residues. The germline V gene encodes CDR1 MGHRA and CDR2 YSYEKL. Trimming cost V 0 bases and J 4 bases, with 11 bases left between them. DNA for the CDR3: TGCGCCAGCAGCCAAGAAGACGGGGGTTCAGATACGCAGTATTTT. It is translated as CASSQEDGGSDTQYF.

This chain joins TRBV4-2 and TRBJ1-2; 7 bases map to TRBD1. After removal of 0 bases from V and 3 bases from J, the junction contained 1 base not matched to a gene. The CDR3 consists of 14 residues. Germline V gives CDR1 LGHNA, CDR2 YNFKEQ. CDR3 DNA sequence: TGTGCCAGCAGCCAAGAGACAGGGCACTATGGCTACACCTTC. Translated, it gives CASSQETGHYGYTF.

In its sample, this clonotype was seen a few times. The chain employs TRBV20-1 and TRBJ2-1; 10 nucleotides agree with TRBD2. Germline lookup yields CDR1 DFQATT and CDR2 SNEGSKA (reference sequence). V gave up 6 bases and J gave up 9 bases; unmatched junction bases: 17. The CDR3 runs 16 residues. The CDR3 DNA reads TGCAGTGCCCCACTCGTAGCGGGGGGTAATCCGCGTGAGCAGTTCTTC. Residues: CSAPLVAGGNPREQFF.

This clonotype showed up just a few times. The rearrangement joins TRBV12-3 or TRBV12-4 to TRBJ2-5, with 8 positions matching TRBD1. After removal of 6 bases from V and 4 bases from J, the junction contained 16 bases not matched to a gene. The CDR3 loop spans 17 amino acids. The chain's CDR3 is CASSPGLQGAFGETQYF. The DNA for the CDR3 is TGTGCCAGCAGCCCGGGGCTGCAGGGGGCGTTCGGAGAGACCCAGTACTTC.

The sample holds a few counts of this clonotype. This chain links TRBV7-3 with TRBJ1-1; 7 positions match TRBD1. The CDR3 totals 12 residues. Germline V CDR1 and CDR2: SGHTA, FQGTGA. Trimming at V came to 6 bases and at J to 7 bases, leaving 5 bases not matched to a gene. The DNA for the CDR3 is TGTGCCAGCAGTTTACGACAGGGTGAAGCTTTCTTT. Its translation: CASSLRQGEAFF.

As to this clonotype: The junction and the germline gene differ at one end; a read error may be behind it. The V and J genes are TRBV29-1 and TRBJ2-3; TRBD1 agrees at 7 bases. CDR1 and CDR2 (germline): SQVTM, ANQGSEA. This CDR3 is built from 13 residues. CDR3 in DNA: TGCCGCGTCCAGACAGGGAGCACAGATACGCAGTATTTT. It codes for CRVQTGSTDTQYF.

The chain carries TRBV7-2 and TRBJ2-1; D not certain. Germline CDR1 is SGHTA and CDR2 is FQGNSA. The V end was cut by 2 bases, the J end by 9 bases, with 11 bases between. CDR3 length equals 13 residues. CDR3 sequence: CASSLLSLSEQFF. In nucleotides, the CDR3 is TGTGCCAGCAGCTTACTATCTCTGAGTGAGCAGTTCTTC.

The chain employs TRBV20-1 and TRBJ1-5, with a possible D match to TRBD1 (5 bases). With 0 bases removed from V and 9 bases from J, the gap between germline ends came to 9 bases. Per the germline V gene, CDR1 is DFQATT and CDR2 is SNEGSKA (reference sequence). CDR3 length equals 12 residues. CDR3 protein: CSARDLTGPQHF. CDR3 sequence (DNA): TGCAGTGCTAGAGATCTAACAGGGCCCCAGCATTTT.

This clonotype was observed a handful of times. The rearrangement joins TRBV4-3 to TRBJ2-1, with 12 positions matching TRBD2. Germline V gene sequence: CDR1 LGHNA, CDR2 YSLEER. Unmatched junction bases numbered 15, after V lost 2 bases and J lost 4 bases. The CDR3 covers 20 residues. The CDR3 nucleotides are TGCGCCAGCAGCCAACTACTAAAAAGGGGGCTAGCGGGGGGGTACAATGAGCAGTTCTTC. This gives the protein CASSQLLKRGLAGGYNEQFF.

J is TRBJ1-3 and V is TRBV29-1, with 8 bases identical to TRBD1. Per the germline V gene, CDR1 is SQVTM and CDR2 is ANQGSEA. J lost 4 bases, V lost 3 bases, and 2 bases had no gene match. The CDR3 is 13 amino acids. CDR3 sequence (DNA): TGCAGCGTTGATACAGGGGGAGGAAACACCATATATTTT. Translated: CSVDTGGGNTIYF.

The genes are TRBV12-3 or TRBV12-4 and TRBJ2-5; D not resolved. The J call is uncertain, as TRBJ2-7 better fits the DNA end. The CDR3 loop spans 13 amino acids. CDR3 coding DNA: TGTGCCAGCAGTTTATCGGCAATCCACGAGCAGTACTTC. Encoded protein: CASSLSAIHEQYF.